Reported below is one T cell receptor (beta chain). The sample originates from a study of cytomegalovirus exposure and HLA in healthy donors. PCR employed 60 Vbeta and 13 Jbeta primers. TCRdb keeps only in-frame clones here, not all; method: immunoSEQ multiplex PCR. Of roughly 110,000 clones in the sample, around 82% are singletons; the top ten hold 1.5% to 2%. Trimming removed 5 bases from V and 0 bases from J, with 10 bases in between. The CDR3 runs 14 residues. The germline V gene encodes CDR1 SGHVS and CDR2 FQNEAQ. The TCR originated in a man between 45 and 60 years old in good health and CMV-seronegative. What was sequenced was PBMCs. The chain combines TRBV7-8 with TRBJ1-1, with D unclear. CDR3 DNA sequence: TGTGCCAGCAGCCCCGCCGGGGTGAACACTGAAGCTTTCTTT. Its translation is CASSPAGVNTEAFF.